This TCR beta chain emerged from a study of cytomegalovirus exposure and HLA in healthy donors. The wider study: Earlier, fewer than 140 million unique TCR beta sequences were recovered from about 179 million T cells by an analysis.

The V segment lost 1 base and the J segment 2 bases; nucleotides outside the gene matches: 2. The CDR3 has 15 amino acids. Germline values: CDR1 SGHVS, CDR2 FNYEAQ. The study, taken as a whole, reports: One later analysis reportedly identified an Asian-associated ancestry cluster that showed fewer N-insertions than the roughly 600-donor mean.

In its sample, this clone was seen a few times. Its antigen is currently unknown. PCR employed 60 Vbeta and 13 Jbeta primers. The data were produced by immunoSEQ multiplex PCR, yet TCRdb's version contains in-frame clones alone and is incomplete. The data hold more than 110,000 clones, with roughly 83% observed a single time. This TCR was recovered from a man between 35 and 55 years old in good health and CMV-seropositive. The V gene is TRBV7-6, the J gene TRBJ2-5, with 9 bases aligning to TRBD2. Sample: PBMCs. CDR3 protein: CASSLGLAGQETQYF. The CDR3 DNA is TGTGCCAGCAGCTTAGGCCTAGCGGGACAAGAGACCCAGTACTTC. The whole variable domain, filled in from reference TRBV7-6 and TRBJ2-5, reads GAGVSQSPRYKVTKRGQDVALRCDPISGHVSLYWYRQALGQGPEFLTYFNYEAQQDKSGLPNDRFSAERPEGSISTLTIQRTEQRDSAMYRCASSLGLAGQETQYFGPGTRLLVL.